This T cell receptor (beta chain) originates from a study of T cells in tumors after PD-1 blockade. The overall study: Prior checkpoint blockade, systemic immunosuppressant use, or anti-cancer therapy within 4 weeks excluded patients. Daily vismodegib 150 mg continued in a subset of anti-PD-1-treated patients. On average, peripheral blood gave about 120,000 TCR templates and 35,000 or so unique clonotypes.

With 6 bases clipped from V and 9 bases from J, the junction kept 13 bases outside the gene matches. The length of the CDR3 is 14 residues. Germline V gene lookup returns CDR1 MNHEY and CDR2 SVGAGI. Using immunoSEQ multiplex PCR, the repertoire was profiled, and TCRdb retains in-frame clones only, with some absent. The sample lists around 34,000 clones, roughly two thirds seen once, with under 40% in the top ten. Tumor or blood genomic DNA was sequenced, with inputs of about 550 ng to 6,004 ng. V is TRBV6-5 and J is TRBJ1-1; 7 nucleotides match TRBD1. The sample in question was PBMCs, obtained after anti-PD-1 treatment. The receptor was isolated from a human donor with basal cell carcinoma. For the CDR3, the DNA is TGTGCCAGCAGACTGTCCCCGGGACAGAAAAAAGCTTTCTTT. It translates to CASRLSPGQKKAFF.